Listed below are T cell receptor beta chains from one sample, sequenced in a study of shared clonotypes between healthy human individuals. Here immunoSEQ multiplex PCR was the method, and the copy in TCRdb shows in-frame clones only, minus some. The sample lists hundreds of thousands of clones, more than 95% seen once, with 0.25% to 0.35% in the top ten. What was sequenced was naive CD8+ T cells sorted from blood. Receptors originate from a man aged 25 to 40 in good health. The CDR3 runs from the conserved cysteine through the conserved F or W. Fields, in order: D gene, V gene, clone size, J gene, CDR3 DNA, CDR3 protein. D genes are given only for firm matches. Clone size is stated in some rows and not others, as once, few, many or a class when expanded.

d_gene: TRBD1
v_gene: TRBV4-1
abundance: .
j_gene: TRBJ2-1
CDR3nt: TGCGCCAGCAGCCAAGTCGGGCAGGGGGCTTACAATGAGCAGTTCTTC
CDR3aa: CASSQVGQGAYNEQFF

d_gene: .
v_gene: TRBV15
abundance: .
j_gene: TRBJ2-3
CDR3nt: TGTGCCACCAGCAGAGATGCTGGCGCAGATACGCAGTATTTT
CDR3aa: CATSRDAGADTQYF

d_gene: TRBD2
v_gene: TRBV9
abundance: .
j_gene: TRBJ2-1
CDR3nt: TGTGCCAGCAACGTAGGTAGCGGGAGCCATGAGCAGTTCTTC
CDR3aa: CASNVGSGSHEQFF

d_gene: TRBD2
v_gene: TRBV27
abundance: .
j_gene: TRBJ2-1
CDR3nt: TGTGCCAGCAGTACGGGACTAGCGGACAATGAGCAGTTCTTC
CDR3aa: CASSTGLADNEQFF

d_gene: TRBD1
v_gene: TRBV30
abundance: .
j_gene: TRBJ2-7
CDR3nt: TGTGCCTGGAGTACCGGGACAGGGAGCGACGAGCAGTACTTC
CDR3aa: CAWSTGTGSDEQYF

d_gene: .
v_gene: TRBV27
abundance: .
j_gene: TRBJ1-5
CDR3nt: TGTGCCAGCAGGAACAGCAATCAGCCCCAGCATTTT
CDR3aa: CASRNSNQPQHF

d_gene: TRBD2
v_gene: TRBV14
abundance: .
j_gene: TRBJ2-1
CDR3nt: TGTGCCAGCAGCCAAGTACCTAGCGGGAGCTCCTACAATGAGCAGTTCTTC
CDR3aa: CASSQVPSGSSYNEQFF

d_gene: .
v_gene: TRBV4-2
abundance: .
j_gene: TRBJ2-7
CDR3nt: TGTGCCAGCAGCCAAGATCGGTTCGGGGGATCCAGCTACGAGCAGTACTTC
CDR3aa: CASSQDRFGGSSYEQYF

d_gene: .
v_gene: TRBV6-5
abundance: .
j_gene: TRBJ2-7
CDR3nt: TGTGCCAGCAGCGCTGACAGCTACGAGCAGTACTTC
CDR3aa: CASSADSYEQYF

d_gene: TRBD1
v_gene: TRBV7-3
abundance: .
j_gene: TRBJ2-1
CDR3nt: TGTGCCAGCAGCCCGGGACAGGGTGATCAGTTCTTC
CDR3aa: CASSPGQGDQFF

d_gene: TRBD2
v_gene: TRBV9
abundance: .
j_gene: TRBJ2-3
CDR3nt: TGTGCCAGCAGCGTAGACGGGACTAGCGGACGCACAGATACGCAGTATTTT
CDR3aa: CASSVDGTSGRTDTQYF

d_gene: .
v_gene: TRBV28
abundance: .
j_gene: TRBJ2-7
CDR3nt: TGTGCCAGCAGTTTAGGCAAAGCGTACGAGCAGTACTTC
CDR3aa: CASSLGKAYEQYF

d_gene: TRBD2
v_gene: TRBV4-1
abundance: .
j_gene: TRBJ2-7
CDR3nt: TGCGCCAGCAGCCAAGAACTAGCGGGAGATTTGGGCTACGAGCAGTACTTC
CDR3aa: CASSQELAGDLGYEQYF

d_gene: TRBD2
v_gene: TRBV2
abundance: .
j_gene: TRBJ2-2
CDR3nt: TGTGCTCTGTCGGGACTAGCGGGAGTTCCCGGGGAGCTGTTTTTT
CDR3aa: CALSGLAGVPGELFF

d_gene: TRBD2
v_gene: TRBV4-1
abundance: .
j_gene: TRBJ2-1
CDR3nt: TGCGCCAGCAGCCGAGGAGCGGGGCTGTCCTACAATGAGCAGTTCTTC
CDR3aa: CASSRGAGLSYNEQFF

d_gene: .
v_gene: TRBV28
abundance: .
j_gene: TRBJ1-3
CDR3nt: TGTGCCAGCAGCTTAGGTTTAAGCTCTGGAAACACCATATATTTT
CDR3aa: CASSLGLSSGNTIYF

d_gene: .
v_gene: TRBV7-9
abundance: .
j_gene: TRBJ1-5
CDR3nt: TGTGCCAGCAGCTTAGTGGGGGCGAGCAATCAGCCCCAGCATTTT
CDR3aa: CASSLVGASNQPQHF

d_gene: TRBD2
v_gene: TRBV7-9
abundance: .
j_gene: TRBJ2-7
CDR3nt: TGTGCCAGCAGCGGGGAGGGCCAGTACTACGAGCAGTATTTC
CDR3aa: CASSGEGQYYEQYF

d_gene: .
v_gene: TRBV5-4
abundance: .
j_gene: TRBJ1-5
CDR3nt: TGTGCCAGCAGCTTAGGGGGTTATAGCAATCAGCCCCAGCATTTT
CDR3aa: CASSLGGYSNQPQHF

d_gene: .
v_gene: TRBV9
abundance: few
j_gene: TRBJ2-7
CDR3nt: TGTGCCAGCAGCGGACAGGTGCAGTACTTC
CDR3aa: CASSGQVQYF

d_gene: .
v_gene: TRBV28
abundance: .
j_gene: TRBJ2-3
CDR3nt: TGTGCCAGCAGGGTAGGGAGCACAGATACGCAGTATTTT
CDR3aa: CASRVGSTDTQYF

d_gene: .
v_gene: TRBV4-3
abundance: .
j_gene: TRBJ2-7
CDR3nt: TGCGCCAGCAGCCAACTTCGGCGGGCCGGGGCCGAGCAGTACTTC
CDR3aa: CASSQLRRAGAEQYF

d_gene: TRBD2
v_gene: TRBV9
abundance: .
j_gene: TRBJ2-7
CDR3nt: TGTGCCAGCAGCGCCGATCTAGCGGGGTCGGACGAGCAGTACTTC
CDR3aa: CASSADLAGSDEQYF

d_gene: .
v_gene: TRBV5-4
abundance: .
j_gene: TRBJ2-3
CDR3nt: TGTGCCAGCAGCTTATCCGGGCAGGGGACCGATACGCAGTATTTT
CDR3aa: CASSLSGQGTDTQYF